This entry describes one T cell receptor beta chain. Its ends do not fully match the called genes, so a read error is possible. This entry comes from a study of beta chain features in type 1 diabetes. Expressed TCRB transcripts were sequenced because the isolated RNA had all been reverse transcribed beforehand. Libraries were prepared by immunoSEQ multiplex PCR; TCRdb keeps only in-frame clonotypes and omits some of them. The sample lists 300,000 to 400,000 clones, less than 10% seen once, with under 0.5% in the top ten. There are 12 residues in the CDR3. Germline lookup yields CDR1 KGHSH and CDR2 LQKENI.

The chain uses TRBV18 and TRBJ1-2; no definite D call. The sample comprised central memory CD4+ T cells from blood. The clonotype was recovered from a woman between 18 and 29 years old in good health. The CDR3 region is CASSPPMSPPNF. DNA of the CDR3: TGTGCCAGCTCACCACCTATGTCTCCGCCCAACTTC.